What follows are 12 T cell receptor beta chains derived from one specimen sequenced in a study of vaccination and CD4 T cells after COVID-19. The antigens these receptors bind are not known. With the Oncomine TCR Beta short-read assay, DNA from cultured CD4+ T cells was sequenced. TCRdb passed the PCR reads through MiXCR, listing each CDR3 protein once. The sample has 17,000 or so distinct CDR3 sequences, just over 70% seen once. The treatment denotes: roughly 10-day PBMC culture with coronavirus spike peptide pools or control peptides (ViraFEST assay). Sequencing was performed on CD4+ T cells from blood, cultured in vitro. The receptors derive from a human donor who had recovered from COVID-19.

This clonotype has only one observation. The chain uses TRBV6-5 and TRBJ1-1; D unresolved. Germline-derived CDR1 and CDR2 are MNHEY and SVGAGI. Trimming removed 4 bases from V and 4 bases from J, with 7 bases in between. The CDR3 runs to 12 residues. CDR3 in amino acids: CASSSAFTEAFF. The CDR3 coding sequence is TGTGCCAGCAGTTCGGCTTTCACTGAAGCTTTCTTT.

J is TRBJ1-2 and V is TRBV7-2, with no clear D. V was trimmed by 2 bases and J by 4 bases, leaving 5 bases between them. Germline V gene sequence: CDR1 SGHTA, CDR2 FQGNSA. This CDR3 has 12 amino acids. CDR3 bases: TGTGCCAGCAGCTTACACATCTATGGCTACACCTTC. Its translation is CASSLHIYGYTF. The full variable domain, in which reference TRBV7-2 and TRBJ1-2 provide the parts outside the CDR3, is GAGVSQSPSNKVTEKGKDVELRCDPISGHTALYWYRQSLGQGLEFLIYFQGNSAPDKSGLPSDRFSAERTGGSVSTLTIQRTQQEDSAVYLCASSLHIYGYTFGSGTRLTVV.

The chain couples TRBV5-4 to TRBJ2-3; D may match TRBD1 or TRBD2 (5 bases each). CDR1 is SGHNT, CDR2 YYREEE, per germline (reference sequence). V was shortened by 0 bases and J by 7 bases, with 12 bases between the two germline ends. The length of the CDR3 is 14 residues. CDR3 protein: CASSLEPPGHTQYF. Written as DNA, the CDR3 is TGTGCCAGCAGCTTGGAGCCCCCGGGGCATACGCAGTATTTT.

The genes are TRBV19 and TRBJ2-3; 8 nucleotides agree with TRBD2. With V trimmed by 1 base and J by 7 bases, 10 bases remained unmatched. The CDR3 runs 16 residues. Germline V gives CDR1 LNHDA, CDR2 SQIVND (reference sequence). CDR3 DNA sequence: TGTGCCAGTAGTATAGCGCGGGGGGCGTCTGCTAATACGCAGTATTTT. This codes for CASSIARGASANTQYF.

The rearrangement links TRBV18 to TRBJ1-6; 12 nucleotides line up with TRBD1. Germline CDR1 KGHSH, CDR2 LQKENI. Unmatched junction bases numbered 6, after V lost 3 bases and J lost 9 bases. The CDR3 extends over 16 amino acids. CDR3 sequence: CASSPGTGGSPSPLHF. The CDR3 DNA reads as TGTGCCAGCTCACCCGGGACAGGGGGCTCCCCTTCACCCCTCCACTTT.

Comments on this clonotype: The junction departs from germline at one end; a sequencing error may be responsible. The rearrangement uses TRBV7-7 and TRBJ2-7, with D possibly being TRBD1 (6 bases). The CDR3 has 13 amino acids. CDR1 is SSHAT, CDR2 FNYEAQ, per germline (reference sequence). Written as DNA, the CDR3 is TGTGCTAGCAGCCCTACAGGGTCCGGCGAGCAGTACTTC. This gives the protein CASSPTGSGEQYF.

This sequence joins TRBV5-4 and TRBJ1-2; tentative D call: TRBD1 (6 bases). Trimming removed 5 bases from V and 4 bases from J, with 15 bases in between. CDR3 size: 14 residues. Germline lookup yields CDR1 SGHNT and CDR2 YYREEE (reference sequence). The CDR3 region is CASRAKGGGYGYTF. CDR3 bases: TGTGCCAGCAGGGCGAAGGGGGGCGGCTATGGCTACACCTTC.

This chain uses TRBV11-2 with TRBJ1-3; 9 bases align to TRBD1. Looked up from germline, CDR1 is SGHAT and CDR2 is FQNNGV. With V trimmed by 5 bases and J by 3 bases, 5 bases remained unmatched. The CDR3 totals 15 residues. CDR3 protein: CASSEQGADGNTIYF. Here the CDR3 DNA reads TGTGCCAGCAGCGAACAGGGGGCGGATGGAAACACCATATATTTT.

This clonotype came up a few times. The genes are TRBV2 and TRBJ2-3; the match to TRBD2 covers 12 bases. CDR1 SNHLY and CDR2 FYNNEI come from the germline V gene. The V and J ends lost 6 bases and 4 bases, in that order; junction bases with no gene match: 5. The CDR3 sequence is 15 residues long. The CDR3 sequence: CASSLLAGGADTQYF. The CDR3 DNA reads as TGTGCCAGCAGCCTACTAGCGGGGGGCGCAGATACGCAGTATTTT.

The CDR3 loop is CASSPSSGRNTEAFF. The CDR3 coding sequence is TGTGCCAGCTCACCATCCTCGGGGAGGAACACTGAAGCTTTCTTT. The chain recombines TRBV18 with TRBJ1-1; D is ambiguous. Germline CDR1 and CDR2: KGHSH and LQKENI. The CDR3 runs 15 residues. The ends were cut back, 2 bases at V and 1 base at J, with 11 bases in the middle.

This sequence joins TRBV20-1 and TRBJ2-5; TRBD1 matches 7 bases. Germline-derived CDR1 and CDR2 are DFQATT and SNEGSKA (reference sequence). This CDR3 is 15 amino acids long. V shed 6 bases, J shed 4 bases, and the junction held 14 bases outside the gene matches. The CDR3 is CSAEPPGQLRETQYF. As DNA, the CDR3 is TGCAGTGCGGAGCCACCGGGACAGCTACGAGAGACCCAGTACTTC.

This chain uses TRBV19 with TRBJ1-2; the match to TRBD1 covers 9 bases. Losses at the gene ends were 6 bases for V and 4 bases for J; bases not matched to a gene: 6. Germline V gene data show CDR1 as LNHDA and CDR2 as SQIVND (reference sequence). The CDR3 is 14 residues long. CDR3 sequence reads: CASSDDRGGYGYTF. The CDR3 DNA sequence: TGTGCCAGTAGCGATGACAGGGGGGGCTATGGCTACACCTTC.